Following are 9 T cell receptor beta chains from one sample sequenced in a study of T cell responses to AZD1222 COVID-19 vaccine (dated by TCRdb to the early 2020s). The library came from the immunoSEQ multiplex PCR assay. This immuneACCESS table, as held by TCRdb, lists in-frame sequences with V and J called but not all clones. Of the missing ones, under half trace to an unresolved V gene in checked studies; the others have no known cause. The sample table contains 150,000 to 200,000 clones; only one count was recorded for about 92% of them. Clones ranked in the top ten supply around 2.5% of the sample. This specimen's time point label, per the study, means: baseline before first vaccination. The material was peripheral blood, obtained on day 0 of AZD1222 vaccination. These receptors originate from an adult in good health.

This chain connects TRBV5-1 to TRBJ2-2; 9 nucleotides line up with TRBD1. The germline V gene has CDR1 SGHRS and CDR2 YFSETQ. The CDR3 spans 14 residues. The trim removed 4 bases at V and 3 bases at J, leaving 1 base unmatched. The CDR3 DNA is TGCGCCAGCAGCCGGACAGGGGACACCGGGGAGCTGTTTTTT. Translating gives CASSRTGDTGELFF.

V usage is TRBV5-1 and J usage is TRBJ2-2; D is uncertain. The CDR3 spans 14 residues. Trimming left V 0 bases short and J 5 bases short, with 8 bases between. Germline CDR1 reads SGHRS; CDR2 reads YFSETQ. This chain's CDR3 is CASSLGVGTGELFF. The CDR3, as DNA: TGCGCCAGCAGCTTGGGTGTTGGGACCGGGGAGCTGTTTTTT.

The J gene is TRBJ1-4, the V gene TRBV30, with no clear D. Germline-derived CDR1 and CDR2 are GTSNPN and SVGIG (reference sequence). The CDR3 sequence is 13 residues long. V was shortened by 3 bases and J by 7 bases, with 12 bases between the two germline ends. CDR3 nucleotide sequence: TGTGCCTGGAGACCGTCCCCGGCTGAAAAACTGTTTTTT. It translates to CAWRPSPAEKLFF. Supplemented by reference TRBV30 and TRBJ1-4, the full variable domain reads SQTIHQWPATLVQPVGSPLSLECTVEGTSNPNLYWYRQAAGRGLQLLFYSVGIGQISSEVPQNLSASRPQDRQFILSSKKLLLSDSGFYLCAWRPSPAEKLFFGSGTQLSVL.

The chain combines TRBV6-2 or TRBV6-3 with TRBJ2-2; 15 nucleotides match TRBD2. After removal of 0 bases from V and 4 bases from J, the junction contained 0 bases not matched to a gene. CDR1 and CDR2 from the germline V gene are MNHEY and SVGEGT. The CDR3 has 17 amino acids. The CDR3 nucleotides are TGTGCCAGCAGTTACTCGGGACTAGCGGGGGGCACCGGGGAGCTGTTTTTT. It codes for CASSYSGLAGGTGELFF.

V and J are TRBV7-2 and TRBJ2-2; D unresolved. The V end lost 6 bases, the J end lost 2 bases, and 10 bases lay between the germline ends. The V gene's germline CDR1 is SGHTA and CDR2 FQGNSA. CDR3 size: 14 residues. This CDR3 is CASRKARNTGELFF. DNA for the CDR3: TGTGCCAGCAGAAAAGCCCGTAACACCGGGGAGCTGTTTTTT.

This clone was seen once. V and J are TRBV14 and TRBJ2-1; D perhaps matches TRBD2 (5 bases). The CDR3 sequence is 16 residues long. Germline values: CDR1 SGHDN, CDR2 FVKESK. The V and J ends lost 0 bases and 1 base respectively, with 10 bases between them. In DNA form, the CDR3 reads TGTGCCAGCAGCCAAGACCGACTAACATCCTACAATGAGCAGTTCTTC. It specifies CASSQDRLTSYNEQFF. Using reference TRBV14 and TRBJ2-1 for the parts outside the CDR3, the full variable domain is EAGVTQFPSHSVIEKGQTVTLRCDPISGHDNLYWYRRVMGKEIKFLLHFVKESKQDESGMPNNRFLAERTGGTYSTLKVQPAELEDSGVYFCASSQDRLTSYNEQFFGPGTRLTVL.

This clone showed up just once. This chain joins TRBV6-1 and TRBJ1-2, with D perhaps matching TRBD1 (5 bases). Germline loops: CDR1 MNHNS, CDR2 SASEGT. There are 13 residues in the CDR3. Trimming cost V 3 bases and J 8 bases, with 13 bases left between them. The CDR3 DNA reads TGTGCCAGCAGTGATCCAGGGCCCTGGGGCTACACCTTC. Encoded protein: CASSDPGPWGYTF.

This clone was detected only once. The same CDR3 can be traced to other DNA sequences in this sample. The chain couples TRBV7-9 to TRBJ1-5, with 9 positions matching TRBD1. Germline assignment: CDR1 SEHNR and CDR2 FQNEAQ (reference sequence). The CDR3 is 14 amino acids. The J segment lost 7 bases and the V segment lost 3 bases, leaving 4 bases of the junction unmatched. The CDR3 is CASSLGQGGQPQHF. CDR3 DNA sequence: TGTGCCAGCAGCTTGGGACAGGGTGGGCAGCCCCAGCATTTT.

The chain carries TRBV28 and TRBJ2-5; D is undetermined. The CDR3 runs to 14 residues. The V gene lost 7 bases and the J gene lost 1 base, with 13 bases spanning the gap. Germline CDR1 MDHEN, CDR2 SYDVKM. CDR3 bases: TGTGCCAGCAACGTTGGGCAGAGCCAAGAGACCCAGTACTTC. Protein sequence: CASNVGQSQETQYF.